This entry features one TCR beta chain sequence. Its specificity is unknown. The CDR3 contains 13 residues. CDR1 MNHEY and CDR2 SMNVEV come from the germline V gene (reference sequence). Trimming took off 5 bases at V and 2 bases at J, with 7 bases between the two ends. TCRdb re-called the PCR reads with MiXCR, one entry per CDR3 protein. The sample carries about 300,000 distinct CDR3 sequences, over 20% recorded once. This specimen belongs to a study of molecular identifiers for immune sequencing clone quantification. General study points: Reports indicate spiked Jurkat TCR RNA from one cell could be found among roughly 950,000 naive cells.

The V gene is TRBV27, the J gene TRBJ1-5, with D unclear. The clonotype was recovered from a human donor in good health. Some libraries in this study had Jurkat cell RNA spiked in. The sample consisted of naive CD8+ T cells from blood, with Jurkat cell RNA spiked in. The subset: FACS-sorted CD8+CD4-CCR7+CD45RA+ naive T cells. The DNA for the CDR3 is TGTGCCAGCAGTGCCCACGGCAATCAGCCCCAGCATTTT. This translates into CASSAHGNQPQHF.